The entry below gives a single T cell receptor beta chain sequence along with its context. Its target is not known. These data are taken from a study of OX40 agonist ivuxolimab in advanced cancers. The method was immunoSEQ multiplex PCR; TCRdb's version includes in-frame clones alone and lacks a portion of them. Here the sample spans around 64,000 clones, around 87% being singletons. Germline CDR1 MNHGY, CDR2 SAAAGT. The CDR3 runs 17 residues. With 2 bases clipped from V and 9 bases from J, the junction kept 13 bases outside the gene matches. Whole-study findings and limits: In general, CD8+ T cells held more expanded clones than CD4+ did, on average. Some of the lowest clonal expansion was seen in partial responders at 0.1-3.0 mg/kg.

The sequences come from CD4+ or CD8+ T cells sorted from blood, collected in a trial of the OX40 agonist ivuxolimab. This clonotype was obtained from an adult with an advanced solid tumor such as melanoma, head and neck, liver or kidney cancer. V usage is TRBV6-8 and J usage is TRBJ2-1; 10 bases agree with TRBD2. CDR3 in DNA: TGTGCCAGCAGTTACCCTAATACTAGCGGGATTAGAGCTGAGCAGTTCTTC. It is translated as CASSYPNTSGIRAEQFF.